This T cell receptor (beta chain) came from a study of T-cell memory formation after mild COVID-19. General study points: CD4/CD8 balance held among clones contracting day 15 to 85, and later expanders leaned CD4+. Largely, contracting CD4+ clones fell within CM and EM, and contracting CD8+ clones within EMRA.

Constant-segment primers and 5'RACE yielded cDNA libraries for TCR alpha and TCR beta, each carrying sample barcodes and UMIs. TCRdb itself ran the 5' RACE reads through MiXCR, one entry per CDR3 protein. The table has 350,000 to 500,000 distinct CDR3 sequences, roughly 18% seen once. A remark on this clonotype: Its antigen is still unknown.

Germline V gives CDR1 SQVTM, CDR2 ANQGSEA. V dropped 5 bases and J dropped 6 bases, with 6 bases sitting between them. This CDR3 has 10 residues. The V gene is TRBV29-1, the J gene TRBJ2-3, with unresolved D. The receptor was derived from a man younger than 35 who had mild COVID-19 (a few samples of this study predate the infection). Cell type and time point are not known. Sequences were obtained from PBMCs or a T cell subset sorted from them (not recorded which). CDR3 DNA sequence: TGCAGCGTTTTGCTGGATACGCAGTATTTT. Protein sequence: CSVLLDTQYF.